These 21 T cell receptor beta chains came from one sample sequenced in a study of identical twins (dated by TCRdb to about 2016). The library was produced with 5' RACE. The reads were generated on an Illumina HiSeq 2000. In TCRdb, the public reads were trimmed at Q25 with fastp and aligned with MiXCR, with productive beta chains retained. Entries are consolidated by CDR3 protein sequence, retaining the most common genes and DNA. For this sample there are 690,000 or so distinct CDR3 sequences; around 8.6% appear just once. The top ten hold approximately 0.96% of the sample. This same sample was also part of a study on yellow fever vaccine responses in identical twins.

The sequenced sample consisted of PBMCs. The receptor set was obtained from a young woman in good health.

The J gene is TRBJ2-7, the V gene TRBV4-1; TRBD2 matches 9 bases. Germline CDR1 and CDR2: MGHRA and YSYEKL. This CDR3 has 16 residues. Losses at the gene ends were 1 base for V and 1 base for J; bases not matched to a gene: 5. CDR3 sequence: CASSQVLLAGSYEQYF. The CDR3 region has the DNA TGCGCCAGCAGCCAAGTGTTACTAGCGGGTTCCTACGAGCAGTACTTC.

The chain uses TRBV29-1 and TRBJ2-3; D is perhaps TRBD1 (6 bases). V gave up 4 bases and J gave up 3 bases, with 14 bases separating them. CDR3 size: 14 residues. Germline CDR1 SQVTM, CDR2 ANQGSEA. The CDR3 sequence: CSVVVGARTDTQYF. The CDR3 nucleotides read TGCAGCGTTGTCGTGGGGGCGCGGACAGATACGCAGTATTTT.

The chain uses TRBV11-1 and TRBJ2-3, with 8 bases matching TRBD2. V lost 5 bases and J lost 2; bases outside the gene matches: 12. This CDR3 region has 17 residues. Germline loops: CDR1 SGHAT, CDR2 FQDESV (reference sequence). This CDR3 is CASSLIAASGFTDTQYF. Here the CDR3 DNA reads TGTGCCAGCAGCCTTATCGCGGCTAGCGGGTTCACAGATACGCAGTATTTT.

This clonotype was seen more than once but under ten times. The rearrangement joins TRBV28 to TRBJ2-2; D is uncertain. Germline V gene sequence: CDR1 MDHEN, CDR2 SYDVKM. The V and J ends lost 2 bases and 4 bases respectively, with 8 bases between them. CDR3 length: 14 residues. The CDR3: CASSLGLFTGELFF. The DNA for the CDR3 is TGTGCCAGCAGTTTAGGTCTATTCACCGGGGAGCTGTTTTTT.

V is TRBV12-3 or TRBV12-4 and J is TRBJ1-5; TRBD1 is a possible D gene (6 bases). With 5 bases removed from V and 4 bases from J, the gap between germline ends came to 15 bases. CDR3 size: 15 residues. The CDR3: CASSPRAGANQPQHF. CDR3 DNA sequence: TGTGCCAGCAGTCCACGGGCGGGGGCGAATCAGCCCCAGCATTTT.

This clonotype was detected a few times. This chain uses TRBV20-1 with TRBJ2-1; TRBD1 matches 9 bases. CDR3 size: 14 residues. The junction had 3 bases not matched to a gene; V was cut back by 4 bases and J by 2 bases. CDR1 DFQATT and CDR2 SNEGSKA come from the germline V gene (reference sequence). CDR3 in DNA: TGCAGTGCTAAGGGACAGGGAGCCTACAATGAGCAGTTCTTC. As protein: CSAKGQGAYNEQFF.

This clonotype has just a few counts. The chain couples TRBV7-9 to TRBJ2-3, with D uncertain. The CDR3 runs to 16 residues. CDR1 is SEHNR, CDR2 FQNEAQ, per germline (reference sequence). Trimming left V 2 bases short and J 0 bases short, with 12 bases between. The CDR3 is CASSLLADESTDTQYF. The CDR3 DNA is TGTGCCAGCAGCTTACTGGCGGACGAAAGCACAGATACGCAGTATTTT.

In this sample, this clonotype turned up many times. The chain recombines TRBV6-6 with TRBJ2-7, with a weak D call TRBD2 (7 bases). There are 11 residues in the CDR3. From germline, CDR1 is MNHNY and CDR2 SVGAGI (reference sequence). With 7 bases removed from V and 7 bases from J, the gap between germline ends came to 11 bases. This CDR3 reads CASTRGAEQYF. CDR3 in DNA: TGTGCCAGCACCCGGGGGGCTGAGCAGTACTTC.

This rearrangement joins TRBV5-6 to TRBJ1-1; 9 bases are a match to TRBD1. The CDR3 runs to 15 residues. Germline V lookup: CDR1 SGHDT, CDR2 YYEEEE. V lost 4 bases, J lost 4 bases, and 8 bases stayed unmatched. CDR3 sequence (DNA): TGTGCCAGCAGCGCCGGACAGGGGAGGACCACTGAAGCTTTCTTT. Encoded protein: CASSAGQGRTTEAFF.

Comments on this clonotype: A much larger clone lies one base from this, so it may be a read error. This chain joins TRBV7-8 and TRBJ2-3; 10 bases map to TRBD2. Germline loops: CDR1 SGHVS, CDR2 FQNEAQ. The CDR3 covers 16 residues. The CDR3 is CASSLALGTSADMQYF. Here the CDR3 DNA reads TGTGCCAGCAGCTTAGCGCTCGGGACTAGCGCAGATATGCAGTATTTT. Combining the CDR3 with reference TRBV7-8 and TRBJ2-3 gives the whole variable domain GAGVSQSPRYKVAKRGQDVALRCDPISGHVSLFWYQQALGQGPEFLTYFQNEAQLDKSGLPSDRFFAERPEGSVSTLKIQRTQQEDSAVYLCASSLALGTSADMQYFGPGTRLTVL.

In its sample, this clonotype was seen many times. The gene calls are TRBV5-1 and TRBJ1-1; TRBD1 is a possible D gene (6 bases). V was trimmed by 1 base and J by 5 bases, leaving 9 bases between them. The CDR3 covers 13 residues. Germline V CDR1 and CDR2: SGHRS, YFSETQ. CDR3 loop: CASSLTGLTEAFF. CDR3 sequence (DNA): TGCGCCAGCAGCTTGACAGGGCTAACTGAAGCTTTCTTT.

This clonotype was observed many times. CDR3 coding DNA: TGTGCCAGCAGTTTGATTGCGGGAGGGCCGGATACGCAGTATTTT. Translating it yields CASSLIAGGPDTQYF. The chain couples TRBV27 to TRBJ2-3; 9 bases match TRBD2. The V and J ends lost 3 bases and 6 bases, in that order; junction bases with no gene match: 7. The CDR3 covers 15 residues. The germline gives CDR1 MNHEY, CDR2 SMNVEV (reference sequence).

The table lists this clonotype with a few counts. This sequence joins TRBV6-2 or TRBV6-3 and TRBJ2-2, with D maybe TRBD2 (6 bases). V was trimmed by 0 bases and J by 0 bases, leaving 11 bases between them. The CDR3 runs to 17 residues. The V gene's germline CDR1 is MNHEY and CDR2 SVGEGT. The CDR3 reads CASSYSASAPNTGELFF. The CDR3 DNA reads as TGTGCCAGCAGTTACTCGGCTAGCGCCCCGAACACCGGGGAGCTGTTTTTT.

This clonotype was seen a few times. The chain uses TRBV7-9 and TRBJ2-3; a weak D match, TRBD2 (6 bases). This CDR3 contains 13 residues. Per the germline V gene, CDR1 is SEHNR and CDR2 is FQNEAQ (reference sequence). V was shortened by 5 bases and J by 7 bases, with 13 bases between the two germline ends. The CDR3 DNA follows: TGTGCCAGCAGCCACTGGGACTCCTATACGCAGTATTTT. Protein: CASSHWDSYTQYF. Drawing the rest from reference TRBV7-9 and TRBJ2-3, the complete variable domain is DTGVSQNPRHKITKRGQNVTFRCDPISEHNRLYWYRQTLGQGPEFLTYFQNEAQLEKSRLLSDRFSAERPKGSFSTLEIQRTEQGDSAMYLCASSHWDSYTQYFGPGTRLTVL.

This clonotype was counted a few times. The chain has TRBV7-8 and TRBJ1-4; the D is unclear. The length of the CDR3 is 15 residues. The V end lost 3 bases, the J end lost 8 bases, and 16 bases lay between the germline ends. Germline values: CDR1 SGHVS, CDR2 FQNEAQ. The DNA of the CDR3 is TGTGCCAGCAGCTTTTTGAGACCGGGCGCCGAAAAACTGTTTTTT. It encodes CASSFLRPGAEKLFF.

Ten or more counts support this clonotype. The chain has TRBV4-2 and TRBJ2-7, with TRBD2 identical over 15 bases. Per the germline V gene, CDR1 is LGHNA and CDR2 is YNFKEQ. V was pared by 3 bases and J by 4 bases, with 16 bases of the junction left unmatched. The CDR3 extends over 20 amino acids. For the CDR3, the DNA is TGTGCCAGCAGCCAGGAACCCGGACTAGCGGGGGGGATAGTAGGTTACGAGCAGTACTTC. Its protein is CASSQEPGLAGGIVGYEQYF.

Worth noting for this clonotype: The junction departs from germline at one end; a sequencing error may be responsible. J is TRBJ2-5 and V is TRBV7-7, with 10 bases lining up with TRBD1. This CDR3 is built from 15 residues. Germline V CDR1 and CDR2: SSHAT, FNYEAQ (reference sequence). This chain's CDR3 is CASSRTGQGLETQYF. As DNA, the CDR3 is TGTGCTAGCAGCCGTACGGGACAGGGGTTGGAGACCCAGTACTTC.

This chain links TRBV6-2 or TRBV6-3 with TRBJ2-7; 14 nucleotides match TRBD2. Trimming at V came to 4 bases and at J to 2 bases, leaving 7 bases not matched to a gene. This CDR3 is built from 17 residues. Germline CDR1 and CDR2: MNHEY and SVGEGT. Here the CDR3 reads CASSFPGLAGEPYEQYF. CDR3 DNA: TGTGCCAGCAGTTTTCCGGGACTAGCGGGAGAACCCTACGAGCAGTACTTC.

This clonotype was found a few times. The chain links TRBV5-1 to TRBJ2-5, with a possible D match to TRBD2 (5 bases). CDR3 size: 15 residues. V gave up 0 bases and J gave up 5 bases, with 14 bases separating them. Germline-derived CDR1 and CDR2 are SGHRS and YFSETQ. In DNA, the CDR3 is TGCGCCAGCAGCTTGGAGCGGTCACAAACGGAGACCCAGTACTTC. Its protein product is CASSLERSQTETQYF.

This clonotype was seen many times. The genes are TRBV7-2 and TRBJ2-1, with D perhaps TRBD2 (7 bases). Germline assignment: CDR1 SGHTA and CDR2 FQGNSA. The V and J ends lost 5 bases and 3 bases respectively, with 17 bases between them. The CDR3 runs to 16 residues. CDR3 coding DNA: TGTGCCAGCAGCCGACTTGGCGGGGGCCTCTACAATGAGCAGTTCTTC. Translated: CASSRLGGGLYNEQFF.

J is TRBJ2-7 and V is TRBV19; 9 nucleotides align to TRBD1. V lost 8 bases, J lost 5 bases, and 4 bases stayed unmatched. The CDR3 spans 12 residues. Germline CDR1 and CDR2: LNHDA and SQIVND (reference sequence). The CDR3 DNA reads TGTGCCAGTTCGGACAGGGGTAACGAGCAGTACTTC. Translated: CASSDRGNEQYF.